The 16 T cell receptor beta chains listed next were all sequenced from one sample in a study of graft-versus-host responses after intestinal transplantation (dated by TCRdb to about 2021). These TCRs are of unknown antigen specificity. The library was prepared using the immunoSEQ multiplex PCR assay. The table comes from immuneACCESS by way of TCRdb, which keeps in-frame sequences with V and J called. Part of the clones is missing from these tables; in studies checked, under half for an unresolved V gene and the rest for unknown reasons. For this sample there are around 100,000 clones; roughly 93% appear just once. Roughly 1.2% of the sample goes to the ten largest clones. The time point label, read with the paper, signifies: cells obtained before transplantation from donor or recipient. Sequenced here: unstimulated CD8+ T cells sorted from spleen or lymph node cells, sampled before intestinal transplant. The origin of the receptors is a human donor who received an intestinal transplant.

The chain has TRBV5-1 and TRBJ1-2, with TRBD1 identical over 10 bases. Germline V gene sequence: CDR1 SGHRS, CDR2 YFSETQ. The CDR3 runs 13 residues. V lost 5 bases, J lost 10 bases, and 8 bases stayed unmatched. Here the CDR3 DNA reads TGCGCCAGCAGACCTCCGGGACAGGGGAACTACACCTTC. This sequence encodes CASRPPGQGNYTF. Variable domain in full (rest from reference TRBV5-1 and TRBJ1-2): KAGVTQTPRYLIKTRGQQVTLSCSPISGHRSVSWYQQTPGQGLQFLFEYFSETQRNKGNFPGRFSGRQFSNSRSEMNVSTLELGDSALYLCASRPPGQGNYTFGSGTRLTVV.

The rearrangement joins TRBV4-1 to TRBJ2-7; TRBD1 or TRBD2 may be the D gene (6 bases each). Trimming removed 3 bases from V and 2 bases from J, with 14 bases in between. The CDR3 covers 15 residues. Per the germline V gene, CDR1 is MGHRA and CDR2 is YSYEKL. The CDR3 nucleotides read TGCGCCAGCAGCCACCTCCCGGGGGCGACCTACGAGCAGTACTTC. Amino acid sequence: CASSHLPGATYEQYF.

The chain's CDR3 is CASSILPGQDYNEQFF. For the CDR3, the DNA is TGTGCCAGCAGCATCCTCCCGGGACAGGATTACAATGAGCAGTTCTTC. The chain has TRBV5-4 and TRBJ2-1; 8 bases align to TRBD1. Germline V lookup: CDR1 SGHNT, CDR2 YYREEE (reference sequence). With 4 bases clipped from V and 4 bases from J, the junction kept 10 bases outside the gene matches. This CDR3 is 16 amino acids long. Filled out from reference TRBV5-4 and TRBJ2-1, the complete variable domain reads ETGVTQSPTHLIKTRGQQVTLRCSSQSGHNTVSWYQQALGQGPQFIFQYYREEENGRGNFPPRFSGLQFPNYSSELNVNALELDDSALYLCASSILPGQDYNEQFFGPGTRLTVL.

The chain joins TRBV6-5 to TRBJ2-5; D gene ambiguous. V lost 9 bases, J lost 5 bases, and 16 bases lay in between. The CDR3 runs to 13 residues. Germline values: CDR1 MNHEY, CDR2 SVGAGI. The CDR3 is CASTPALWETQYF. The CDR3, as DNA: TGTGCCAGTACACCCGCCCTGTGGGAGACCCAGTACTTC.

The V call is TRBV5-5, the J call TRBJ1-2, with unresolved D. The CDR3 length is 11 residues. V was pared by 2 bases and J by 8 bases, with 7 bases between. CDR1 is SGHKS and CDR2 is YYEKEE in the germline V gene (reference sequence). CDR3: CASSFGDGYTF. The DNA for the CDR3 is TGTGCCAGCAGCTTCGGTGACGGCTACACCTTC.

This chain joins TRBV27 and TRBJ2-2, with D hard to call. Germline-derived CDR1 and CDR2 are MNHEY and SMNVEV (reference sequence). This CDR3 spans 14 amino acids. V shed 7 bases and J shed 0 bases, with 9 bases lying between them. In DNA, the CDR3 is TGTGCCAGCACCTGGGTAGCGAACACCGGGGAGCTGTTTTTT. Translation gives CASTWVANTGELFF.

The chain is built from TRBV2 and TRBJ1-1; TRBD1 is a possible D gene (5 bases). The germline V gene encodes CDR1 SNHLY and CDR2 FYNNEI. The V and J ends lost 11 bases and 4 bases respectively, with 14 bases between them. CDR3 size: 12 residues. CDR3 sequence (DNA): TGTGCCGGACGAGGGGTTGGCACTGAAGCTTTCTTT. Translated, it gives CAGRGVGTEAFF.

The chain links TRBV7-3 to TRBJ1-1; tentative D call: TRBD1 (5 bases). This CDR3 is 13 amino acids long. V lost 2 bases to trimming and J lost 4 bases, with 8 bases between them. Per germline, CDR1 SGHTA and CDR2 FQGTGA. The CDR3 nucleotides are TGTGCCAGCAGCTTACAGGGATCCACTGAAGCTTTCTTT. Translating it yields CASSLQGSTEAFF. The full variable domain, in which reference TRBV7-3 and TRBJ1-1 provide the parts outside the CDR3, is GAGVSQTPSNKVTEKGKYVELRCDPISGHTALYWYRQSLGQGPEFLIYFQGTGAADDSGLPNDRFFAVRPEGSVSTLKIQRTERGDSAVYLCASSLQGSTEAFFGQGTRLTVV.

In nucleotides, the CDR3 is TGTGCCAGTAGTACCACTAGCGGGGGCTACACCGGGGAGCTGTTTTTT. Protein product: CASSTTSGGYTGELFF. The chain uses TRBV19 and TRBJ2-2, with 11 bases fitting TRBD2. The germline CDR1 and CDR2 sequences are LNHDA and SQIVND (reference sequence). The J segment lost 3 bases and the V segment lost 4 bases, leaving 4 bases of the junction unmatched. This CDR3 has 16 residues.

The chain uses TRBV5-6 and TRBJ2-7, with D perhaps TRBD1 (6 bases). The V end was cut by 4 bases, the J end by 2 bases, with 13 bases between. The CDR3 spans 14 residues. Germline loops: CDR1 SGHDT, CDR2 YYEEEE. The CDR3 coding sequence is TGTGCCAGCAGCCATGGACAGTCAGCCTACGAGCAGTACTTC. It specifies CASSHGQSAYEQYF.

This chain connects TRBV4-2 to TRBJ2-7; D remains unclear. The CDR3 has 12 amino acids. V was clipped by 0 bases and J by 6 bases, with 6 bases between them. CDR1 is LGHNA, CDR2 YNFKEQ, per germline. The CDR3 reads CASSQESGEQYF. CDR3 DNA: TGTGCCAGCAGCCAAGAGTCAGGCGAGCAGTACTTC.

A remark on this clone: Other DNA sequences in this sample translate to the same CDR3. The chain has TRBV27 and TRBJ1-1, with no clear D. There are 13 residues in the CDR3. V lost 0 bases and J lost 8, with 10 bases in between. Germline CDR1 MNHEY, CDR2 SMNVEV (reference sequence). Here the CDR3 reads CASSLSSSLEAFF. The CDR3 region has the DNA TGTGCCAGCAGTTTATCGAGCAGCCTCGAAGCTTTCTTT.

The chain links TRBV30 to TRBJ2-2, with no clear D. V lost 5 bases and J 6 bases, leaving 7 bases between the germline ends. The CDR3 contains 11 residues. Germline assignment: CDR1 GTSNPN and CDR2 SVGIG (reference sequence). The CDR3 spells CAWSTAGELFF. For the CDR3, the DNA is TGTGCCTGGTCGACGGCCGGGGAGCTGTTTTTT.

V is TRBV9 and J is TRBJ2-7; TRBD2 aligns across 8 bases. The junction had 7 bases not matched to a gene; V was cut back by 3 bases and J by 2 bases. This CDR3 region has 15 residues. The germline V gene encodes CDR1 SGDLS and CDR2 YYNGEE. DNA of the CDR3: TGTGCCAGCAGCGAGGGGACTAGTGTCACCTACGAGCAGTACTTC. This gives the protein CASSEGTSVTYEQYF.

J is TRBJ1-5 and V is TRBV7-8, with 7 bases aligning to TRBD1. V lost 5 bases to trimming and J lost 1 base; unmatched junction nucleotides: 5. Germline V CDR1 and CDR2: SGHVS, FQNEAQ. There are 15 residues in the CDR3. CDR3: CASSAGGRSNQPQHF. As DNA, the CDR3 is TGTGCCAGCAGCGCAGGGGGGAGGAGCAATCAGCCCCAGCATTTT.

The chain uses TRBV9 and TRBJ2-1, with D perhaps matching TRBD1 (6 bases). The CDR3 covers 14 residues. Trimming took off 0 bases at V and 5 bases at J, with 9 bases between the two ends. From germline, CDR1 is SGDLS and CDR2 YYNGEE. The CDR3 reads CASSVAGDNNEQFF. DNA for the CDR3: TGTGCCAGCAGCGTAGCCGGGGACAACAATGAGCAGTTCTTC.